Below are 22 T cell receptor beta chains sequenced from a single sample in a study of T cell responses to AZD1222 COVID-19 vaccine. Clones were sequenced by immunoSEQ multiplex PCR, and TCRdb holds only the in-frame ones, with some missing. The table lists around 150,000 clones, 91% of them singletons. Material: peripheral blood, obtained 28 days after the second AZD1222 dose. The receptor set was obtained from an adult who received the AZD1222 COVID-19 vaccine.

The chain uses TRBV29-1 and TRBJ2-1, with TRBD2 matching 14 bases. V lost 5 bases, J lost 3 bases, and 12 bases stayed unmatched. The CDR3 consists of 18 residues. CDR1 and CDR2 from the germline V gene are SQVTM and ANQGSEA. The CDR3 DNA sequence: TGCAGCGTTTCTCGGGGACTAGCGGGGGCCGACTACTACAATGAGCAGTTCTTC. It yields the protein CSVSRGLAGADYYNEQFF.

As DNA, the CDR3 is TGTGCCAGCAGCCCCTCCTGGGGTGGGTCGGGTCAGCCCCAGCATTTT. Protein product: CASSPSWGGSGQPQHF. This chain uses TRBV9 with TRBJ1-5; D gene ambiguous. V was pared by 4 bases and J by 6 bases, with 20 bases between. CDR1 is SGDLS, CDR2 YYNGEE, per germline. This CDR3 is built from 16 residues.

The rearrangement joins TRBV7-3 to TRBJ2-2; no clear D gene. The CDR3 sequence is 14 residues long. V lost 5 bases to trimming and J lost 4 bases, with 11 bases between them. The germline CDR1 and CDR2 sequences are SGHTA and FQGTGA. In DNA form, the CDR3 reads TGTGCCAGCAGCCCGACCCGCTCCACCGGGGAGCTGTTTTTT. Translation: CASSPTRSTGELFF.

This chain uses TRBV3-1 (or the pseudogene TRBV3-2) with TRBJ1-1; D gene unclear. Deletions cut 1 base from V and 8 bases from J, with 11 bases between. Germline V gives CDR1 LGHDT, CDR2 YNNKEL (reference sequence). The CDR3 loop spans 13 amino acids. DNA of the CDR3: TGTGCCAGCAGCCAAGCTGGCTCAAAGGAAGCTTTCTTT. This codes for CASSQAGSKEAFF.

The rearrangement uses TRBV19 and TRBJ2-7, with D unresolved. There are 13 residues in the CDR3. V lost 3 bases and J 2 bases, leaving 8 bases between the germline ends. The V gene's germline CDR1 is LNHDA and CDR2 SQIVND (reference sequence). CDR3 nucleotides: TGTGCCAGTAGTATGAAAGCCGCCTACGAGCAGTACTTC. This sequence encodes CASSMKAAYEQYF.

This clone came up a few times. J is TRBJ1-5 and V is TRBV6-2 or TRBV6-3, with a possible D match to TRBD1 (6 bases). V was clipped by 0 bases and J by 4 bases, with 13 bases between them. CDR3 length equals 16 residues. CDR1 is MNHEY and CDR2 is SVGEGT in the germline V gene. The CDR3 spells CASSYSGGRRNQPQHF. In DNA form, the CDR3 reads TGTGCCAGCAGTTACTCGGGGGGGCGCCGGAATCAGCCCCAGCATTTT.

This clone was detected only once. The genes are TRBV19 and TRBJ2-5; unclear D gene. Germline loops: CDR1 LNHDA, CDR2 SQIVND (reference sequence). This CDR3 is 15 amino acids long. V lost 1 base, J lost 5 bases, and 14 bases lay in between. CDR3 sequence: CASSIVAVTRETQYF. CDR3 sequence (DNA): TGTGCCAGTAGTATAGTCGCGGTAACGAGGGAGACCCAGTACTTC.

The V call is TRBV4-2, the J call TRBJ1-3; D is ambiguous. The germline CDR1 and CDR2 sequences are LGHNA and YNFKEQ. The CDR3 spans 15 residues. V lost 0 bases to trimming and J lost 1 base, with 7 bases between them. CDR3 loop: CASSQDLGSGNTIYF. The CDR3 DNA sequence: TGTGCCAGCAGCCAAGATCTAGGGTCTGGAAACACCATATATTTT.

The rearrangement joins TRBV6-1 to TRBJ1-4, with 10 positions matching TRBD1. Germline CDR1 is MNHNS and CDR2 is SASEGT. V was pared by 3 bases and J by 3 bases, with 13 bases of the junction left unmatched. This CDR3 region has 19 residues. The CDR3 region has the DNA TGTGCCAGCAGTGATTTTGGGACAGGGGTATCCGCTGCTAATGAAAAACTGTTTTTT. This sequence encodes CASSDFGTGVSAANEKLFF.

The chain carries TRBV12-3 or TRBV12-4 and TRBJ1-1; D is perhaps TRBD1 (5 bases). The ends were cut back, 6 bases at V and 10 bases at J, with 18 bases in the middle. This CDR3 contains 13 residues. The CDR3 region is CASRVGLQGGAFF. The CDR3 DNA sequence: TGTGCCAGCAGGGTGGGACTTCAAGGTGGAGCTTTCTTT.

A single count supports this clone. The rearrangement joins TRBV6-5 to TRBJ1-5; D remains ambiguous. V was cut by 8 bases and J by 1 base, with 9 bases left in between. In germline, CDR1 is MNHEY, CDR2 SVGAGI. The CDR3 totals 13 residues. CDR3 sequence: CASARGSNQPQHF. DNA for the CDR3: TGTGCCAGCGCTCGGGGAAGCAATCAGCCCCAGCATTTT.

J is TRBJ2-6 and V is TRBV9, with D perhaps matching TRBD2 (5 bases). Germline CDR1 reads SGDLS; CDR2 reads YYNGEE. V was trimmed by 0 bases and J by 2 bases, leaving 12 bases between them. This CDR3 spans 17 amino acids. CDR3 region: CASSVADPGAGANVLTF. In DNA form, the CDR3 reads TGTGCCAGCAGCGTAGCCGACCCCGGGGCTGGGGCCAACGTCCTGACTTTC.

The chain has TRBV5-1 and TRBJ2-3; 8 bases agree with TRBD1. V shed 3 bases, J shed 3 bases, and the junction held 3 bases outside the gene matches. Germline lookup yields CDR1 SGHRS and CDR2 YFSETQ. The CDR3 extends over 14 amino acids. CDR3 in DNA: TGCGCCAGCAGCTCACAGGGGGAAACAGATACGCAGTATTTT. Translated: CASSSQGETDTQYF.

The chain joins TRBV19 to TRBJ1-1; weak D call: TRBD1 (6 bases). Germline CDR1 is LNHDA and CDR2 is SQIVND (reference sequence). The CDR3 runs 11 residues. The ends were cut back, 8 bases at V and 5 bases at J, with 9 bases in the middle. CDR3 loop: CASVDRTEAFF. The CDR3 DNA sequence: TGTGCCAGTGTCGACAGGACTGAAGCTTTCTTT.

The chain recombines TRBV28 with TRBJ2-3; 12 bases are a match to TRBD2. V trimming: 7 bases; J trimming: 5 bases; junction bases outside the gene matches: 7. The CDR3 is made up of 15 amino acids. Per the germline V gene, CDR1 is MDHEN and CDR2 is SYDVKM. The CDR3 DNA reads TGTGCCAGCACCGCACTAGCGGGAGGTCAAGATACGCAGTATTTT. This gives the protein CASTALAGGQDTQYF.

The rearrangement links TRBV7-2 to TRBJ2-3; TRBD1 matches 7 bases. The CDR3 has 15 residues. The ends lost 4 bases at V and 1 base at J; junction bases unmatched: 5. CDR1 and CDR2 (germline): SGHTA, FQGNSA. CDR3 coding DNA: TGTGCCAGCAGCTACCCAGACAGGGGCACAGATACGCAGTATTTT. Its translation: CASSYPDRGTDTQYF.

The V and J genes are TRBV5-1 and TRBJ1-1; tentative D call: TRBD1 (6 bases). Trimming took 4 bases from V and 6 from J, leaving 16 bases between them. This CDR3 contains 14 residues. The germline CDR1 and CDR2 sequences are SGHRS and YFSETQ. DNA of the CDR3: TGCGCCAGCAGCCCACGCTCAGGGGAAGCTGAAGCTTTCTTT. The encoded protein is CASSPRSGEAEAFF.

The V and J genes are TRBV25-1 and TRBJ1-2, with D perhaps TRBD1 (6 bases). Germline values: CDR1 MGHDK, CDR2 SYGVNS. Trimming shortened V by 4 bases and J by 3 bases, and 9 bases separated the two germline ends. This CDR3 has 13 residues. In nucleotides, the CDR3 is TGTGCCAGCAGTGCCAGGGGTGACTATGGCTACACCTTC. It yields the protein CASSARGDYGYTF.

The gene calls are TRBV7-5 and TRBJ2-7; TRBD1, as called in the table, went unchecked against the DNA. TRBV7-5 is given as a pseudogene. The CDR3 has 15 amino acids. The chain's CDR3 is CVRSFPGKISYEQYF. In DNA form, the CDR3 reads TGTGTCAGAAGCTTTCCAGGGAAGATCTCCTACGAGCAGTACTTC.

This clone was detected only once. The rearrangement links TRBV6-5 to TRBJ1-6; no clear D gene. This CDR3 has 15 amino acids. V was cut by 0 bases and J by 14 bases, with 17 bases left in between. CDR1 is MNHEY, CDR2 SVGAGI, per germline. The CDR3 DNA reads as TGTGCCAGCAGTTACTCGAATACGGAACCCCTAGCCCTCCACTTT. It encodes CASSYSNTEPLALHF.

This chain links TRBV2 with TRBJ2-7; D unresolved. The CDR3 is made up of 13 amino acids. Germline CDR1 and CDR2: SNHLY and FYNNEI. Trimming shortened V by 7 bases and J by 4 bases, and 14 bases separated the two germline ends. The CDR3 DNA sequence: TGTGCCAGCATGGTAGAGGCGTCTTACGAGCAGTACTTC. Translated, it gives CASMVEASYEQYF.

This chain connects TRBV18 to TRBJ2-3; the match to TRBD2 covers 16 bases. Germline CDR1 reads KGHSH; CDR2 reads LQKENI. This CDR3 comprises 16 residues. Trimming removed 3 bases from V and 3 bases from J; junction bases left unmatched: 0. CDR3 loop: CASSPGLAGGTDTQYF. The CDR3 DNA follows: TGTGCCAGCTCACCGGGACTAGCGGGAGGGACAGATACGCAGTATTTT.